This TCR beta chain stems from a study of blood T cell repertoires in COVID-19. Study background: From T cells, B-cell-depleted T cells, or PBMCs came the material, which was cDNA or gDNA.

Clones were read by immunoSEQ multiplex PCR, and TCRdb kept only the in-frame ones, dropping some. Of over 350,000 clones listed, more than 75% are singletons. The germline CDR1 and CDR2 sequences are KGHSH and LQKENI. V trimming: 6 bases; J trimming: 3 bases; junction bases outside the gene matches: 7. The CDR3 contains 15 residues. Participant age was roughly 18 to 90 years, and participants resided in about two dozen US areas. Comments on this clone: This sample includes further DNA sequences coding for the same CDR3.

The specimen was PBMCs or T cells enriched from blood (not recorded which). The chain combines TRBV18 with TRBJ2-3, with 9 bases identical to TRBD2. The receptor's source is a woman younger than 30 who had recovered from COVID-19. The CDR3 DNA follows: TGTGCCAGCTCCCGAGGGCTAGCGGGGACAGATACGCAGTATTTT. Translation: CASSRGLAGTDTQYF.